This T cell receptor (beta chain) is from a study of vaccination effects on CD4 cells after COVID-19. Turning to the study itself: Samples came from two convalescent patients 16 days and one week before vaccination.

Assay used: immunoSEQ multiplex PCR; TCRdb lists only in-frame clones, some missing. The table has under 25,000 clones, roughly four fifths seen once. A word on this clone: What it recognizes is unknown.

Whole-study results and caveats: The study found marked clonal contraction of infection- and vaccine-induced clones late after vaccination. Vaccine-induced new clones formed most post-vaccine spike-reactive clones in convalescents.

ViraFEST used viral peptide pools to expand antigen-specific CD4+ T cells before sequencing. Once cultured for 10 days, the cells underwent separation to obtain CD4+ T cells. This individual contracted SARS-CoV-2 between March and December 2020, as verified by PCR. Every well got over 1.5 million PBMC, which were grown with about 9.6 IU/ml IL-2 and around 10 ug/ml peptides. CDR1 is SGHDT, CDR2 YYEEEE, per germline. The CDR3 covers 18 residues. V lost 2 bases, J lost 5 bases, and 23 bases lay in between. The receptor was derived from a human donor who had a prior SARS-CoV-2 infection. The sequencing here drew on CD4+ T cells from PBMCs cultured with SARS-CoV-2 spike peptides, taken before COVID-19 vaccination. J is TRBJ2-1 and V is TRBV5-6; tentatively, D is TRBD1 or TRBD2 (5 bases each). In DNA, the CDR3 is TGTGCCAGCAGCTTTAAAACCGGGGCAGATGACACCAACAATGAGCAGTTCTTC. As protein: CASSFKTGADDTNNEQFF.